A single T cell receptor beta chain is shown here with its context. The data were obtained in a study of PD-L1 blockade in urothelial cancer. About the research overall: Blood was subjected to analysis at 3 weeks (second dose) and 6 weeks following treatment start.

The assay was immunoSEQ multiplex PCR, and TCRdb's table has in-frame clones only and misses some. This sample has approximately 100,000 clones; 91% occur once, and the top ten carry about 0.92%. V lost 5 bases and J lost 5; bases outside the gene matches: 2. The CDR3 is made up of 12 amino acids. In germline, CDR1 is WNHNN, CDR2 SYGVQD (reference sequence). The rearrangement joins TRBV10-1 to TRBJ1-2, with 7 bases that match TRBD1. Source: PBMCs, taken around atezolizumab (anti-PD-L1) treatment. The receptor was derived from a woman older than 75 with urothelial cancer. CDR3 region: CASSTDRYGYTF. CDR3 in DNA: TGCGCCAGCAGTACGGACAGGTATGGCTACACCTTC.